The clone carrying this T cell receptor (beta chain) was counted a single time. Its antigen remains unknown. Additional DNA sequences in this sample encode the identical CDR3. This sample is drawn from a study of cytomegalovirus exposure and HLA in healthy donors. Study-wide points: Researchers reported from a later analysis that most CMV-associated TCR beta chains appeared HLA-restricted. Researchers had no immune exposure information except CMV serostatus available.

The PCR employed 60 Vbeta primers together with 13 Jbeta primers. Generated by immunoSEQ multiplex PCR, the TCRdb table keeps only in-frame clones and is missing some. The sample includes under 200,000 clones, about 80% seen only once; the top ten take around a tenth. Germline-derived CDR1 and CDR2 are SGHRS and YFSETQ. The CDR3 extends over 13 amino acids. V was clipped by 3 bases and J by 0 bases, with 5 bases between them. V and J are TRBV5-1 and TRBJ2-3; D is undetermined. The origin of this receptor is a man between 18 and 35 years old in good health and CMV-seropositive. The sequencing sample was made of PBMCs. This CDR3 reads CASSSPSTDTQYF. DNA of the CDR3: TGCGCCAGCAGCTCTCCTAGCACAGATACGCAGTATTTT.